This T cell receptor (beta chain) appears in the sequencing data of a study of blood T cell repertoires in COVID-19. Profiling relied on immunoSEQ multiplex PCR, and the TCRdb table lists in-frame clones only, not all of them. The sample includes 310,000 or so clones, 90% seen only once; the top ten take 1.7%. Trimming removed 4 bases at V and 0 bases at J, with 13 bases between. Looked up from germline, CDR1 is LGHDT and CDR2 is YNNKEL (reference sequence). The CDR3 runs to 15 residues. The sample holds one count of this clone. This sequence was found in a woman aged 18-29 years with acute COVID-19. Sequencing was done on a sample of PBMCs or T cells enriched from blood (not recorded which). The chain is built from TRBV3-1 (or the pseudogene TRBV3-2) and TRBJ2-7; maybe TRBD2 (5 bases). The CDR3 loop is CASSPRTFSSYEQYF. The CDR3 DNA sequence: TGTGCCAGCAGCCCCAGGACTTTTAGCTCCTACGAGCAGTACTTC.